This T cell receptor (beta chain) emerged from a study of radiation and T cells in renal cell carcinoma. Overall study findings and caveats: Top 100 clonotypes averaged around 50% in irradiated versus approximately 45% in nephrectomy-only tumors. Dominant CDR3 motifs were more common in irradiated tumors than controls.

Sequenced by immunoSEQ multiplex PCR; TCRdb stores in-frame clones only, minus some. The table includes 15,000 or so clones, less than 75% detected once. With V trimmed by 0 bases and J by 6 bases, 9 bases remained unmatched. The CDR3 has 16 residues. Per the germline V gene, CDR1 is MGHRA and CDR2 is YSYEKL. A word on this clone: Its antigen remains unidentified.

Treatment reported: treatment-naive control, cytoreductive nephrectomy. This specimen consisted of tumor tissue, obtained from a patient whose treatment was nephrectomy without radiotherapy. The chain employs TRBV4-1 and TRBJ2-3, with 7 nucleotides matching TRBD2. This clonotype was sampled from a man aged 55 to 69 with renal cell carcinoma. The CDR3 coding sequence is TGCGCCAGCAGCCAAGATACGACTAGCCGGGCGGATACGCAGTATTTT. Translated: CASSQDTTSRADTQYF.